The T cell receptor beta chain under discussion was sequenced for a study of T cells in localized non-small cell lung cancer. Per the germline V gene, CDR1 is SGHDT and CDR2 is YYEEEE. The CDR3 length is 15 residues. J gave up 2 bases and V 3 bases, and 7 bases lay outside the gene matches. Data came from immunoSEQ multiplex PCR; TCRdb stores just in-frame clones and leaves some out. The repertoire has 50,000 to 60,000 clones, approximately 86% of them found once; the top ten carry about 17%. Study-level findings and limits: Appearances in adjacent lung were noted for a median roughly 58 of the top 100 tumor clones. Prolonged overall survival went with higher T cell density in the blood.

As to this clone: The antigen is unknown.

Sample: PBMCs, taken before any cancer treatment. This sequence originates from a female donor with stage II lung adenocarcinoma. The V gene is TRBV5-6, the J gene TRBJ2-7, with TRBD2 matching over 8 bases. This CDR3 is CASSSRAGAAYEQYF. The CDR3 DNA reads TGTGCCAGCAGCTCGCGAGCGGGGGCCGCCTACGAGCAGTACTTC.